This TCR beta chain derives from a study of identical twins. Overall study findings and caveats: Shared out-of-frame alpha sequences (those common to twins) showed excess low generation probability.

Only a few counts were recorded for this clonotype. Its antigen remains unknown. This CDR3 has 14 residues. The V and J ends lost 0 bases and 4 bases respectively, with 9 bases between them. CDR1 MNHEY and CDR2 SMNVEV come from the germline V gene (reference sequence). TCRdb called the 5' RACE reads again in MiXCR, with one record for every CDR3 protein. The data show approximately 230,000 distinct CDR3 sequences, with 6.5% seen just once and about 14% held by the top ten. These data were also reused for a study on T cells expressing NK-cell markers. Per that paper: In sorted CD3+CD56+NKG2C+, CD3+CD56+NKG2C- and CD3+CD56-NKG2C+ T cells, TCR beta repertoires were obtained.

The source is a woman aged 18-35 years in good health. Material: CD8+ T cells sorted from blood. The chain combines TRBV27 with TRBJ1-2, with unresolved D. The CDR3 DNA reads as TGTGCCAGCAGTTTATCACCACGCATCTATGGCTACACCTTC. It is translated as CASSLSPRIYGYTF.